This T cell receptor beta chain was found in a study of blood T cell repertoires in COVID-19. Study-level information: COVID-19 samples from acute and convalescent phases originated in the United States, Italy and Spain. Sources were T cells, B-cell-depleted T cells, or PBMCs; the material itself was cDNA or gDNA.

In the original analysis: Reference gene primer amplification yielded estimated nucleated cell counts. Assay: immunoSEQ multiplex PCR; the TCRdb copy retains only in-frame clones and omits some. V and J calls and clone size are as listed in that table; D and trimming were resolved from the DNA. The table lists 150,000 to 190,000 clones, approximately 73% of them singletons. CDR3 size: 14 residues. Looked up from germline, CDR1 is SGHKS and CDR2 is YYEKEE (reference sequence). The V segment lost 2 bases and the J segment 6 bases; nucleotides outside the gene matches: 7. The sequence came from a woman aged 80 or over with acute or convalescent COVID-19. The chain is built from TRBV5-5 and TRBJ1-1; 7 nucleotides match TRBD1. The sample consisted of peripheral blood. The CDR3 is CASSFDGQAPEAFF. CDR3 bases: TGTGCCAGCAGCTTCGATGGACAGGCTCCTGAAGCTTTCTTT.